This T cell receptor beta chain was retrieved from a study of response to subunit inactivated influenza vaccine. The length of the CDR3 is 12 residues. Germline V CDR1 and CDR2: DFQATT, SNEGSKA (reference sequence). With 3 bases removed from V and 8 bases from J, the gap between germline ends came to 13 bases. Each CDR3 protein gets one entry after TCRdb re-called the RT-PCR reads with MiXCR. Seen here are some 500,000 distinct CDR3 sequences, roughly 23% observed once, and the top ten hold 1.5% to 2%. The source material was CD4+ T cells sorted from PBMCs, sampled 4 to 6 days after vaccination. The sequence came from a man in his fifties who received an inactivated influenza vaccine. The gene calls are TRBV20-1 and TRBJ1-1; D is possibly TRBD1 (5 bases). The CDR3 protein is CSARMGGEEAFF. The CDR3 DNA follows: TGCAGTGCTAGGATGGGAGGGGAGGAAGCTTTCTTT.